A selection of T cell receptor beta chains follows, all from one sample in a study of OX40 agonist ivuxolimab in advanced cancers. Using immunoSEQ multiplex PCR, the repertoire was profiled, and TCRdb retains in-frame clones only, with some absent. Of about 78,000 clones listed, almost 95% were seen once; the top ten hold about 2.8%. Here the sequenced sample was CD4+ or CD8+ T cells sorted from blood, taken in a trial of the OX40 agonist ivuxolimab. The source of these receptors is an adult with an advanced solid tumor such as melanoma, head and neck, liver or kidney cancer. CDR3s include the opening cysteine and the closing phenylalanine or tryptophan. D genes are given only for firm matches. Where a row states a size, it is once, few, many or the class of an expanded clone; other rows omit it.

clone_size	j_call	v_call	d_call	cdr3_nt	cdr3_aa
once	TRBJ1-1	TRBV28	TRBD1	TGTGCCAGCAATACACTAGGGGGCAGGGATAACACTGAAGCTTTCTTT	CASNTLGGRDNTEAFF
once	TRBJ1-2	TRBV7-2	.	TGTGCCAGCAGCTTAGAAGGGATAGACTATGGCTACACCTTC	CASSLEGIDYGYTF
.	TRBJ2-7	TRBV5-1	.	TGCGCCAGCAGCTTGATGGAGGGGGCGGCCCCTCTCGGCGAGCAGTACTTC	CASSLMEGAAPLGEQYF
.	TRBJ2-5	TRBV19	.	TGTGCCAGTAGTATAGTGGGGGGCCAAGAGACCCAGTACTTC	CASSIVGGQETQYF
.	TRBJ1-4	TRBV13	.	TGTGCCAGCAGCTTAAGAAATGAAAAACTGTTTTTT	CASSLRNEKLFF
.	TRBJ1-2	TRBV2	.	TGTGCCAGCAGTGAAGGGACAGTGATCTATGGCTACACCTTC	CASSEGTVIYGYTF
few	TRBJ1-2	TRBV2	.	TGTGCCAGCATGAGGGGTTCGAAGAAAGAGGTCTATGGCTACACCTTC	CASMRGSKKEVYGYTF
once	TRBJ1-2	TRBV4-1	.	TGCGCCAGCAGCCCGGCTGTCCCGAGGACCTATGGCTACACCTTC	CASSPAVPRTYGYTF
.	TRBJ1-2	TRBV6-1	.	TGTGCCAGCAGTGACGGGAGCCTAAACTATGGCTACACCTTC	CASSDGSLNYGYTF
.	TRBJ2-7	TRBV7-6	.	TGTGCCAGCAGCTTAGTAGGTGGCTACGAGCAGTACTTC	CASSLVGGYEQYF
.	TRBJ1-2	TRBV20-1	.	TGCAGTGCTGCCGGGTATGGCTACACCTTC	CSAAGYGYTF
.	TRBJ1-3	TRBV28	TRBD1	TGTGCCAGCACCGACCCCACAGGGGGCGCGAGCGAAAACACCATATATTTT	CASTDPTGGASENTIYF
.	TRBJ1-1	TRBV27	.	TGTGCCAGCAGTTTGAAGCCGTTGAACACTGAAGCTTTCTTT	CASSLKPLNTEAFF
.	TRBJ1-4	TRBV28	.	TGTGCCAGCAGTTCTAGGGGGTGGCCTAATGAAAAACTGTTTTTT	CASSSRGWPNEKLFF
.	TRBJ1-1	TRBV7-9	.	TGTGCCAGCAGCTCGATCTTTGACACTGAAGCTTTCTTT	CASSSIFDTEAFF
.	TRBJ1-3	TRBV29-1	.	TGCAGCGTTGAAACACTCTCCCGGGGAAACACCATATATTTT	CSVETLSRGNTIYF
few	TRBJ1-6	TRBV7-2	.	TGTGCCAGCAGCCTAAGGGCCTCAAGCTCCTATAATTCACCCCTCCACTTT	CASSLRASSSYNSPLHF
.	TRBJ1-1	TRBV6-1	.	TGTGCCAGCAGGGAACAGCCGCTGAACACTGAAGCTTTCTTT	CASREQPLNTEAFF
once	TRBJ2-6	TRBV7-9	.	TGTGCCAGCAGCTTAGGGTCGAGTAACGTCCTGACTTTC	CASSLGSSNVLTF
.	TRBJ2-6	TRBV5-6	TRBD1	TGTGCCAGCAGCTTGGCCGTATCTAGGACAGGGTCTGGGGCCAACGTCCTGACTTTC	CASSLAVSRTGSGANVLTF
.	TRBJ2-1	TRBV6-4	.	TGTGCCAGCAGGAGGACAGTCAACAATGAGCAGTTCTTC	CASRRTVNNEQFF
.	TRBJ2-7	TRBV5-1	TRBD2	TGCGCCAGCAGCTTGGGCCCCCCCTCTAGCGGGAGCCCCCTCGAGCAGTACTTC	CASSLGPPSSGSPLEQYF
.	TRBJ1-2	TRBV6-5	.	TGTGCCAGCAGAGGAGGGCATGGCTACACCTTC	CASRGGHGYTF
once	TRBJ2-5	TRBV7-7	TRBD2	TGTGCTAGCAGCTTAGGGACAGCGGGGGGCTTAGAGACCCAGTACTTC	CASSLGTAGGLETQYF
.	TRBJ1-1	TRBV29-1	.	TGCAGCGTTGCCCGGGGGACCATGAACACTGAAGCTTTCTTT	CSVARGTMNTEAFF
.	TRBJ1-1	TRBV5-1	.	TGCGCCAGCAGCGACGGGGGCGGGGGTGAAGCTTTCTTT	CASSDGGGGEAFF
.	TRBJ1-4	TRBV6-6	.	TGTGCCAGCAGTTACTCGACCTCAACTAATGAAAAACTGTTTTTT	CASSYSTSTNEKLFF
once	TRBJ1-1	TRBV4-1	.	TGCGCCAGCAGCCAAGAATCACAGACAGAAGCTTTCTTT	CASSQESQTEAFF
.	TRBJ1-2	TRBV19	.	TGTGCCAGTAGTCCGGTCCCCACGGTCGGAGGCTACACCTTC	CASSPVPTVGGYTF
.	TRBJ1-2	TRBV28	.	TGTGCCAGCAGTTTCTCAATGACTCACACTGGCTACACCTTC	CASSFSMTHTGYTF
.	TRBJ1-4	TRBV30	.	TGTGCCGGCCGGGACCCAGGGGAAAAACTGTTTTTT	CAGRDPGEKLFF
.	TRBJ1-3	TRBV30	.	TGTGCCTGGAGTCAGGGAACTGGAAACACCATATATTTT	CAWSQGTGNTIYF
.	TRBJ2-4	TRBV7-9	TRBD1	TGTGCCAGCAGCGGACCAGCGACCAGGGGGCTTGACAAAAACATTCAGTACTTC	CASSGPATRGLDKNIQYF
.	TRBJ1-5	TRBV30	.	TGTGCCTGGAGTGTGGAGAGGGGACAGCCCCAGCATTTT	CAWSVERGQPQHF
.	TRBJ2-3	TRBV7-9	.	TGTGCCAGCAGCCCGGGAGGTACAGGGAGAACAGATACGCAGTATTTT	CASSPGGTGRTDTQYF
.	TRBJ2-7	TRBV7-2	.	TGTGCCAGCAGCTTTGGGACAACCTACGAGCAGTACTTC	CASSFGTTYEQYF
.	TRBJ2-5	TRBV5-1	.	TGCGCCAGCAGCTTGGCCGCTCAAGAGACCCAGTACTTC	CASSLAAQETQYF
.	TRBJ1-1	TRBV18	.	TGTGCCAGCTCACCCTTTGGGGTGAACACTGAAGCTTTCTTT	CASSPFGVNTEAFF
.	TRBJ1-5	TRBV19	.	TGTGCCAGTAGTCCTGGTGGAGGGAATCAGCCCCAGCATTTT	CASSPGGGNQPQHF
.	TRBJ1-2	TRBV30	.	TGTGCCTGGACAGAACTTAACTATGGCTACACCTTC	CAWTELNYGYTF
.	TRBJ2-7	TRBV7-2	TRBD2	TGTGCCAGCAGCCGTAGCGGGAGGGGGTACGAGCAGTACTTC	CASSRSGRGYEQYF
.	TRBJ2-5	TRBV19	.	TGTGCCAGTAGTATCACCGGGGAGACCCAGTACTTC	CASSITGETQYF
.	TRBJ1-2	TRBV12-5	.	TGTGCTAGTGCCCGCCGGGAAAGGGACTATGGCTACACCTTC	CASARRERDYGYTF
.	TRBJ1-2	TRBV30	.	TGTGCCTGGACAACCCCCGGGGCCTTCTGGGGCTACACCTTC	CAWTTPGAFWGYTF
.	TRBJ2-7	TRBV7-8	TRBD1	TGTGCCAGCAGTCAGAGGGGGACAGGGGTTACCTACCAGCAGTACTTC	CASSQRGTGVTYQQYF
.	TRBJ1-2	TRBV28	.	TGTGCCAGCAGTTGGACAGTAGCTGGCTACACCTTC	CASSWTVAGYTF
.	TRBJ2-2	TRBV11-3	TRBD2	TGTGCCAGCAGCGCCCAGGCTAGCGGGGACACCGGGGAGCTGTTTTTT	CASSAQASGDTGELFF
.	TRBJ1-5	TRBV27	TRBD1	TGTGCCAGCAGTTATACAGGGGATTATCAGCCCCAGCATTTT	CASSYTGDYQPQHF
few	TRBJ2-3	TRBV15	TRBD1	TGTGCCACCAGCGGGGGACAGGGATCAGATACGCAGTATTTT	CATSGGQGSDTQYF
.	TRBJ1-1	TRBV6-1	.	TGTGCCAGCAGTGTCCTAGGGGGAGGGTCGGACACTGAAGCTTTCTTT	CASSVLGGGSDTEAFF
.	TRBJ1-1	TRBV9	.	TGTGCCAGCAGCTTGGGGATCCCGGGCCCTGAAGCTTTCTTT	CASSLGIPGPEAFF
.	TRBJ2-5	TRBV12-5	TRBD1	TGTGCTAGTGGTTTGGTATGGTCGTGGGACAGCATAGAGACCCAGTACTTC	CASGLVWSWDSIETQYF
.	TRBJ2-5	TRBV19	.	TGTGCCAGTAGTTTTCCCGGGCCCCGGTACCAAGAGACCCAGTACTTC	CASSFPGPRYQETQYF
.	TRBJ1-2	TRBV29-1	.	TGCAGCGTTGTGGAGGGGATCCACACCTTC	CSVVEGIHTF
.	TRBJ2-7	TRBV5-1	TRBD1	TGCGCCAGCAGCGGTGGCGGGACAGGGTCTTACGAGCAGTACTTC	CASSGGGTGSYEQYF
.	TRBJ2-2	TRBV2	.	TGTGCCAGCACCGGACAGTACACCGGGGAGCTGTTTTTT	CASTGQYTGELFF